Below, 15 T cell receptor beta chains from the same sample are listed, as sequenced in a study of post-analysis software for immune sequencing data. These receptors lack a known antigen. Study results and limitations: Comparison of patients with controls showed five TRBV segments more frequent in patients, TRBV5-6, TRBV5-1 and TRBV20-1 among them.

cDNA libraries of TCR beta carried unique molecular identifiers. TCRdb re-analysed the PCR reads in MiXCR, keeping a single row per CDR3 protein. Of 350,000 to 450,000 distinct CDR3 sequences in the sample, roughly 40% are singletons; the top ten hold 7.6%. Sequences were obtained from blood. These receptors originate from a girl aged 2 to 9 with multiple sclerosis.

The gene calls are TRBV15 and TRBJ2-3; 8 bases fit TRBD1. With V trimmed by 3 bases and J by 1 base, 0 bases remained unmatched. CDR1 and CDR2 (germline): LNHNV, YYDKDF (reference sequence). The CDR3 is made up of 14 amino acids. CDR3 DNA sequence: TGTGCCACCAGCAGGACAGGGGGCACAGATACGCAGTATTTT. Encoded protein: CATSRTGGTDTQYF.

The chain employs TRBV28 and TRBJ2-6; 7 nucleotides agree with TRBD1. Germline CDR1 is MDHEN and CDR2 is SYDVKM. V gave up 2 bases and J gave up 2 bases; unmatched junction bases: 9. This CDR3 is 18 amino acids long. This chain's CDR3 is CASSLGQGVMAGANVLTF. CDR3 sequence (DNA): TGTGCCAGCAGTTTAGGGCAGGGGGTAATGGCTGGGGCCAACGTCCTGACTTTC.

The chain couples TRBV7-3 to TRBJ1-6; no reliable D call. This CDR3 has 14 amino acids. Trimming took off 5 bases at V and 8 bases at J, with 13 bases between the two ends. The germline V gene encodes CDR1 SGHTA and CDR2 FQGTGA. The CDR3 here is CASSAGPRDSPLHF. For the CDR3, the DNA is TGTGCCAGCAGCGCGGGCCCACGGGATTCACCCCTCCACTTT.

This clonotype came up a few times. The rearrangement uses TRBV5-1 and TRBJ2-3, with TRBD1 identical over 7 bases. The CDR3 totals 14 residues. Germline V lookup: CDR1 SGHRS, CDR2 YFSETQ. V gave up 8 bases and J gave up 1 base; unmatched junction bases: 7. CDR3 coding DNA: TGCGCCAGTGCACAGGGGTCGGGCACAGATACGCAGTATTTT. Protein: CASAQGSGTDTQYF.

V is TRBV6-5 and J is TRBJ2-3; 12 nucleotides line up with TRBD2. This CDR3 region has 19 residues. CDR1 MNHEY and CDR2 SVGAGI come from the germline V gene. V shed 8 bases, J shed 5 bases, and the junction held 20 bases outside the gene matches. The CDR3 DNA sequence: TGTGCCAGCGGTTCGACTCCCGGGACTAGCGGGCCCGGGGAAGATACGCAGTATTTT. Translating gives CASGSTPGTSGPGEDTQYF.

This chain links TRBV7-3 with TRBJ2-3; TRBD2 might be the D (5 bases). The CDR3 extends over 15 amino acids. The V gene's germline CDR1 is SGHTA and CDR2 FQGTGA. Trimming took off 0 bases at V and 4 bases at J, with 11 bases between the two ends. The DNA for the CDR3 is TGTGCCAGCAGCTTAACTCGAGGGTCCGCAGATACGCAGTATTTT. Its protein product is CASSLTRGSADTQYF.

This clonotype was recorded at least ten times. The chain uses TRBV11-2 and TRBJ2-7, with 12 bases lining up with TRBD2. Germline values: CDR1 SGHAT, CDR2 FQNNGV. The CDR3 spans 18 residues. J gave up 0 bases and V 3 bases, and 9 bases lay outside the gene matches. The CDR3: CASSFELAGGHRSYEQYF. CDR3 DNA: TGTGCCAGCAGCTTTGAACTAGCGGGAGGCCACCGCTCCTACGAGCAGTACTTC.

This clonotype has just a few counts. V and J are TRBV18 and TRBJ2-1; no firm D call. The V end was cut by 8 bases, the J end by 7 bases, with 15 bases between. This CDR3 comprises 13 residues. CDR1 KGHSH and CDR2 LQKENI come from the germline V gene. The CDR3 nucleotides read TGTGCCAGCGCGCCCGGTCCATCGAATGAGCAGTTCTTC. Residues: CASAPGPSNEQFF.

The chain employs TRBV2 and TRBJ1-5, with 7 bases aligning to TRBD1. The CDR3 extends over 14 amino acids. Germline-derived CDR1 and CDR2 are SNHLY and FYNNEI. V lost 7 bases and J lost 5; bases outside the gene matches: 8. CDR3 sequence reads: CASNGRDRYQPQHF. Here the CDR3 DNA reads TGTGCCAGCAATGGGAGGGACAGATATCAGCCCCAGCATTTT.

As concerns this clonotype: This could be a read error, since a much larger clone is one nucleotide away. The chain employs TRBV28 and TRBJ2-7; 7 bases map to TRBD1. Germline trimming cut 3 bases from V and 3 bases from J; bases unmatched to any gene: 2. The CDR3 loop spans 13 amino acids. Germline lookup yields CDR1 MDHEN and CDR2 SYDVKM. The CDR3 region is CASSFGTVYEQYF. The CDR3 nucleotides are TGTGCCAGCAGTTTCGGGACAGTCTACGAGCAGTACTTC.

J is TRBJ2-1 and V is TRBV6-5; TRBD1 aligns across 8 bases. Trimming at V came to 2 bases and at J to 8 bases, leaving 8 bases not matched to a gene. The germline gives CDR1 MNHEY, CDR2 SVGAGI. CDR3 size: 15 residues. The CDR3 is CASSYRSGTGHEQFF. CDR3 sequence (DNA): TGTGCCAGCAGTTACCGATCCGGGACAGGCCATGAGCAGTTCTTC.

This clonotype was recorded a few times. V and J are TRBV20-1 and TRBJ2-5; either TRBD1 or TRBD2 may fit D (7 bases each). The CDR3 length is 19 residues. The V and J ends lost 2 bases and 1 base respectively, with 26 bases between them. Germline assignment: CDR1 DFQATT and CDR2 SNEGSKA (reference sequence). In nucleotides, the CDR3 is TGCAGTGCTAGATCGCCTGGGGAGGGGGCTCCCTTCAGCCAAGAGACCCAGTACTTC. Its protein product is CSARSPGEGAPFSQETQYF.

The chain employs TRBV6-2 or TRBV6-3 and TRBJ2-5; 8 nucleotides align to TRBD1. The V gene end was trimmed by 9 bases and the J gene end by 1 base; junction bases not matched to a gene: 4. The CDR3 is 13 amino acids. The germline CDR1 and CDR2 sequences are MNHEY and SVGEGT. The CDR3 nucleotides are TGTGCCAGTGGACAGGGCCCCCAAGAGACCCAGTACTTC. It yields the protein CASGQGPQETQYF.

As concerns this clonotype: It may be a read error: a sequence one base away is much more abundant. This chain connects TRBV7-3 to TRBJ2-7; maybe TRBD2 (6 bases). Germline CDR1 reads SGHTA; CDR2 reads FQGTGA. The CDR3 spans 15 residues. CDR3 loop: CVSSLGSGTSYEQYF. CDR3 nucleotides: TGTGTCAGCAGCTTAGGATCCGGGACTTCCTACGAGCAGTACTTC.

The chain employs TRBV28 and TRBJ2-1; the D is unclear. The CDR3 has 13 residues. Trimming took off 1 base at V and 9 bases at J, with 10 bases between the two ends. CDR1 is MDHEN, CDR2 SYDVKM, per germline. CDR3 in DNA: TGTGCCAGCAGTTTATCCGGGTGGGGTGAGCAGTTCTTC. Its protein is CASSLSGWGEQFF.